One sample yielded the 28 T cell receptor beta chains listed below, sequenced in a study of blood T cell repertoires in COVID-19. Repertoires were generated with immunoSEQ multiplex PCR, while TCRdb's copy carries only in-frame clones and drops some. The sample records around 16,000 clones, around 87% being singletons. Sequencing was done on a sample of peripheral blood. These receptors were collected from a man between 60 and 70 years old with acute or convalescent COVID-19.

The chain recombines TRBV28 with TRBJ2-5; D uncertain. CDR1 MDHEN and CDR2 SYDVKM come from the germline V gene. This CDR3 region has 13 residues. V was pared by 8 bases and J by 1 base, with 11 bases between. Here the CDR3 reads CASSEAAQETQYF. Written as DNA, the CDR3 is TGTGCCAGCTCAGAGGCCGCCCAAGAGACCCAGTACTTC. The whole variable domain, remainder taken from reference TRBV28 and TRBJ2-5, is DVKVTQSSRYLVKRTGEKVFLECVQDMDHENMFWYRQDPGLGLRLIYFSYDVKMKEKGDIPEGYSVSREKKERFSLILESASTNQTSMYLCASSEAAQETQYFGPGTRLLVL.

V gene TRBV7-9 combines with J gene TRBJ1-4; 9 positions match TRBD1. Trimming removed 3 bases from V and 8 bases from J; junction bases left unmatched: 7. The CDR3 is 15 amino acids. CDR1 and CDR2 (germline): SEHNR, FQNEAQ (reference sequence). In DNA form, the CDR3 reads TGTGCCAGCAGCTTCGGGACAGGGTTTAGGGAAAAACTGTTTTTT. It yields the protein CASSFGTGFREKLFF.

The rearrangement joins TRBV5-1 to TRBJ1-6, with D perhaps TRBD1 (6 bases). The CDR3 spans 15 residues. Per the germline V gene, CDR1 is SGHRS and CDR2 is YFSETQ. Trimming removed 0 bases at V and 7 bases at J, with 11 bases between. The CDR3, as DNA: TGCGCCAGCAGCTTGGACAGGGTGCGGAATTCACCCCTCCACTTT. Translating it yields CASSLDRVRNSPLHF.

This rearrangement joins TRBV30 to TRBJ2-6, with D possibly matching TRBD1 (5 bases). The CDR3 contains 17 residues. Germline V gene lookup returns CDR1 GTSNPN and CDR2 SVGIG (reference sequence). The V end lost 7 bases, the J end lost 0 bases, and 19 bases lay between the germline ends. CDR3 region: CASHRGRRRSGANVLTF. The CDR3 DNA follows: TGTGCCTCCCATAGGGGCAGGCGACGCTCTGGGGCCAACGTCCTGACTTTC.

About this clone: Germline is not matched at one junction end, which may reflect a read error. The genes are TRBV7-7 and TRBJ2-5, with 12 bases matching TRBD1. CDR3 length: 16 residues. The germline V gene has CDR1 SSHAT and CDR2 FNYEAQ (reference sequence). The CDR3 here is CASSPIGDRGRETQYF. CDR3 DNA sequence: TGTGCTAGCAGCCCCATTGGGGACAGGGGGCGGGAGACCCAGTACTTC.

The chain employs TRBV24-1 and TRBJ2-1; 10 bases are a match to TRBD2. Germline V CDR1 and CDR2: KGHDR, SFDVKD. V lost 4 bases, J lost 5 bases, and 16 bases stayed unmatched. The length of the CDR3 is 19 residues. The CDR3 spells CATSESPEALAGHNNEQFF. CDR3 sequence (DNA): TGTGCCACCAGTGAAAGCCCTGAGGCACTAGCGGGGCATAACAATGAGCAGTTCTTC.

This chain connects TRBV5-1 to TRBJ2-7; D might be TRBD2 (5 bases). The CDR3 totals 15 residues. Germline V gene sequence: CDR1 SGHRS, CDR2 YFSETQ. With 0 bases removed from V and 2 bases from J, the gap between germline ends came to 12 bases. The CDR3 region has the DNA TGCGCCAGCAGCTTGGAAGTGGGAGTAGCCTACGAGCAGTACTTC. This gives the protein CASSLEVGVAYEQYF.

CDR3 sequence (DNA): TGTGCCAGCAGCTGGAACCCAGGGGGCGCGGAGACCCAGTACTTC. Its translation is CASSWNPGGAETQYF. The rearrangement joins TRBV7-6 to TRBJ2-5, with 8 bases matching TRBD1. Trimming at V came to 4 bases and at J to 5 bases, leaving 9 bases not matched to a gene. Germline-derived CDR1 and CDR2 are SGHVS and FNYEAQ. This CDR3 has 15 residues.

The sample holds a few counts of this clone. The chain joins TRBV25-1 to TRBJ1-1; D is unclear. This CDR3 contains 12 residues. Trimming took 3 bases from V and 5 from J, leaving 7 bases between them. Germline values: CDR1 MGHDK, CDR2 SYGVNS. Here the CDR3 reads CASSEGRTEAFF. The CDR3 coding sequence is TGTGCCAGCAGTGAGGGGAGGACTGAAGCTTTCTTT. Filled out from reference TRBV25-1 and TRBJ1-1, the complete variable domain reads EADIYQTPRYLVIGTGKKITLECSQTMGHDKMYWYQQDPGMELHLIHYSYGVNSTEKGDLSSESTVSRIRTEHFPLTLESARPSHTSQYLCASSEGRTEAFFGQGTRLTVV.

This clone appeared a single time. This rearrangement joins TRBV6-5 to TRBJ1-2; D is unresolved. CDR1 is MNHEY and CDR2 is SVGAGI in the germline V gene. The CDR3 loop spans 13 amino acids. The germline V and J ends were trimmed by 7 bases and 8 bases, with 17 bases remaining between them. The CDR3 DNA reads as TGTGCCAGCAAACGAGGCGGAGACGGGGGCTACACCTTC. Translating it yields CASKRGGDGGYTF.

The J gene is TRBJ1-1, the V gene TRBV4-1; a weak D match, TRBD1 (5 bases). CDR3 length equals 17 residues. V was shortened by 4 bases and J by 5 bases, with 23 bases between the two germline ends. Germline CDR1 reads MGHRA; CDR2 reads YSYEKL. CDR3 sequence reads: CASSPLRDGGRKTEAFF. In DNA, the CDR3 is TGCGCCAGCAGCCCCCTTCGGGACGGGGGGAGAAAGACTGAAGCTTTCTTT.

This clone was detected only a few times. J is TRBJ1-5 and V is TRBV7-9, with 8 bases fitting TRBD1. Germline CDR1 and CDR2: SEHNR and FQNEAQ (reference sequence). V lost 2 bases, J lost 5 bases, and 2 bases stayed unmatched. The CDR3 covers 14 residues. Written as DNA, the CDR3 is TGTGCCAGCAGCTTAACAGGGGGGTATCAGCCCCAGCATTTT. This gives the protein CASSLTGGYQPQHF.

This clone was recorded a few times. The rearrangement joins TRBV30 to TRBJ1-2, with a possible D match to TRBD1 (5 bases). V lost 2 bases and J 9 bases, leaving 16 bases between the germline ends. This CDR3 has 13 residues. CDR1 is GTSNPN, CDR2 SVGIG, per germline (reference sequence). CDR3 amino acids: CAWSRTRDGSYTF. In DNA, the CDR3 is TGTGCCTGGAGTCGTACGCGGGACGGGAGCTACACCTTC.

The V call is TRBV27, the J call TRBJ1-2; 11 nucleotides agree with TRBD1. V trimming: 2 bases; J trimming: 7 bases; junction bases outside the gene matches: 3. The CDR3 is made up of 14 amino acids. Germline loops: CDR1 MNHEY, CDR2 SMNVEV (reference sequence). The CDR3 nucleotides read TGTGCCAGCAGTTTAGGACAGGGGGCGGGTGGCTACACCTTC. This encodes CASSLGQGAGGYTF.

Only a few counts were recorded for this clone. The chain uses TRBV19 and TRBJ2-6; tentatively, D is TRBD1 (5 bases). The CDR3 extends over 17 amino acids. Germline V lookup: CDR1 LNHDA, CDR2 SQIVND (reference sequence). V was cut by 7 bases and J by 2 bases, with 18 bases left in between. This CDR3 reads CASNRDVGAPGANVLTF. For the CDR3, the DNA is TGTGCCAGTAACCGAGACGTTGGGGCGCCTGGGGCCAACGTCCTGACTTTC.

J is TRBJ2-1 and V is TRBV4-2; D gene unclear. The germline CDR1 and CDR2 sequences are LGHNA and YNFKEQ. Trimming cost V 0 bases and J 0 bases, with 6 bases left between them. This CDR3 is built from 15 residues. As DNA, the CDR3 is TGTGCCAGCAGCCAAGAGCCGAGCTCCTACAATGAGCAGTTCTTC. Protein sequence: CASSQEPSSYNEQFF.

V gene TRBV2 combines with J gene TRBJ2-5; 8 bases map to TRBD1. The CDR3 has 14 amino acids. Trimming took 6 bases from V and 3 from J; bases not matched to a gene: 6. Germline lookup yields CDR1 SNHLY and CDR2 FYNNEI. The CDR3 reads CASSAMTGEETQYF. The DNA of the CDR3 is TGTGCCAGCAGCGCCATGACAGGGGAAGAGACCCAGTACTTC. Full variable domain (remainder filled in from reference TRBV2 and TRBJ2-5): EPEVTQTPSHQVTQMGQEVILRCVPISNHLYFYWYRQILGQKVEFLVSFYNNEISEKSEIFDDQFSVERPDGSNFTLKIRSTKLEDSAMYFCASSAMTGEETQYFGPGTRLLVL.

V is TRBV5-1 and J is TRBJ2-4, with TRBD1 matching over 8 bases. The CDR3 sequence is 15 residues long. V was clipped by 4 bases and J by 8 bases; unmatched bases: 11. Germline V gene sequence: CDR1 SGHRS, CDR2 YFSETQ. In DNA form, the CDR3 reads TGCGCCAGCAGCGACCGGACAGGGAGGATGGACATTCAGTACTTC. It encodes CASSDRTGRMDIQYF.

The rearrangement joins TRBV11-2 to TRBJ2-7, with D tentatively TRBD2 (6 bases). Germline V gives CDR1 SGHAT, CDR2 FQNNGV. V gave up 0 bases and J gave up 2 bases, with 17 bases separating them. The CDR3 extends over 17 amino acids. The CDR3 DNA sequence: TGTGCCAGCAGCTTAGATGGGGAGGACATGGTCACCTACGAGCAGTACTTC. Protein sequence: CASSLDGEDMVTYEQYF.

This chain uses TRBV5-6 with TRBJ2-2; 7 nucleotides agree with TRBD1. The germline gives CDR1 SGHDT, CDR2 YYEEEE. V lost 4 bases and J lost 1; bases outside the gene matches: 7. The CDR3 length is 16 residues. CDR3: CASSPGTARNTGELFF. DNA of the CDR3: TGTGCCAGCAGCCCGGGGACAGCCAGGAACACCGGGGAGCTGTTTTTT.

This CDR3 reads CASTNIATATEAFF. In DNA, the CDR3 is TGTGCCAGCACCAATATCGCGACAGCAACTGAAGCTTTCTTT. The chain combines TRBV6-6 with TRBJ1-1; D might be TRBD1 (5 bases). Trimming cost V 7 bases and J 5 bases, with 17 bases left between them. The germline V gene has CDR1 MNHNY and CDR2 SVGAGI (reference sequence). This CDR3 is built from 14 residues.

This rearrangement joins TRBV29-1 to TRBJ1-5; 7 bases match TRBD1. CDR1 and CDR2 from the germline V gene are SQVTM and ANQGSEA. After removal of 5 bases from V and 6 bases from J, the junction contained 7 bases not matched to a gene. The CDR3 is made up of 13 amino acids. CDR3 nucleotide sequence: TGCAGCGTTCGGGACAGTCCTGGTCAGCCCCAGCATTTT. This codes for CSVRDSPGQPQHF.

The chain employs TRBV28 and TRBJ1-1, with TRBD1 matching over 11 bases. This CDR3 contains 14 residues. V lost 6 bases, J lost 1 base, and 1 base stayed unmatched. From germline, CDR1 is MDHEN and CDR2 SYDVKM. CDR3 protein: CASRGTGGNTEAFF. The CDR3 DNA sequence: TGTGCCAGCAGGGGGACAGGGGGGAACACTGAAGCTTTCTTT.

The chain is built from TRBV19 and TRBJ1-5; TRBD1 might be the D (5 bases). Deletions cut 6 bases from V and 3 bases from J, with 15 bases between. The germline V gene encodes CDR1 LNHDA and CDR2 SQIVND (reference sequence). The CDR3 runs to 15 residues. The CDR3 loop is CASSPGRQVNQPQHF. CDR3 sequence (DNA): TGTGCCAGTAGCCCAGGGCGCCAGGTCAATCAGCCCCAGCATTTT.

The DNA for the CDR3 is TGTGCCAGTTGCAGAGGGGGATGGACTGAAGCTTTCTTT. It translates to CASCRGGWTEAFF. The chain joins TRBV19 to TRBJ1-1, with D perhaps matching TRBD1 (6 bases). Germline loops: CDR1 LNHDA, CDR2 SQIVND (reference sequence). V lost 8 bases and J lost 5, with 15 bases in between. The CDR3 contains 13 residues. Combining the CDR3 with reference TRBV19 and TRBJ1-1 gives the whole variable domain DGGITQSPKYLFRKEGQNVTLSCEQNLNHDAMYWYRQDPGQGLRLIYYSQIVNDFQKGDIAEGYSVSREKKESFPLTVTSAQKNPTAFYLCASCRGGWTEAFFGQGTRLTVV.

The chain uses TRBV6-6 and TRBJ1-4; D is uncertain. The CDR3 contains 14 residues. V was pared by 6 bases and J by 3 bases, with 11 bases between. Germline-derived CDR1 and CDR2 are MNHNY and SVGAGI (reference sequence). The CDR3 DNA reads TGTGCCAGCAGCCCTCGACTGCCTAATGAAAAACTGTTTTTT. This encodes CASSPRLPNEKLFF.

The rearrangement joins TRBV18 to TRBJ1-1; maybe TRBD1 (6 bases). CDR3 length: 13 amino acids. The germline V gene encodes CDR1 KGHSH and CDR2 LQKENI. The germline V and J ends were trimmed by 4 bases and 6 bases, with 12 bases remaining between them. The CDR3 region has the DNA TGTGCCAGCTCACTTCGACAGGACGCTGAAGCTTTCTTT. This encodes CASSLRQDAEAFF.

The rearrangement uses TRBV5-3 and TRBJ2-7, with 8 nucleotides matching TRBD1. TRBV5-3 is filed as an ORF, its function uncertain. J lost 8 bases, V lost 3 bases, and 7 bases had no gene match. The CDR3 covers 13 residues. CDR3 loop: CARSSRTGRKQYF. CDR3 nucleotide sequence: TGTGCCAGAAGCTCTCGGACAGGGAGGAAGCAGTACTTC.